The clone carrying this TCR beta chain was counted a few times. The sample comes from a study of response to subunit inactivated influenza vaccine. Trimming took 11 bases from V and 3 from J; bases not matched to a gene: 7. Germline V gene data show CDR1 as ENHRY and CDR2 as SYGVKD. This CDR3 has 12 residues. Via MiXCR, TCRdb re-called the RT-PCR reads, giving one row per CDR3 protein. The table lists 550,000 to 600,000 distinct CDR3 sequences, 12% of them singletons, with 10% in the top ten. This sequence joins TRBV10-3 and TRBJ2-7, with TRBD1 matching over 7 bases. The sequence came from a man aged 45-60 years who received an inactivated influenza vaccine. This sample comprised PBMCs from blood, obtained on the day of vaccination. Here the CDR3 reads CAARDRYYEQYF. Written as DNA, the CDR3 is TGTGCCGCTCGGGACAGATACTACGAGCAGTACTTC.